Presented here are 27 T cell receptor beta chains from one specimen sequenced in a study of Ad26.COV2.S vaccination and SARS-CoV-2 variants. TCRdb keeps only in-frame clones here, not all; method: immunoSEQ multiplex PCR. Among more than 85,000 clones listed, around 81% were seen once. This sample comprised peripheral blood, obtained after recovery from COVID-19. These receptors were collected from a human donor who had recovered from COVID-19.

This CDR3 reads CASSLGTGGSDTQYF. The CDR3 nucleotides are TGTGCCAGCAGCTTAGGGACAGGGGGCTCAGATACGCAGTATTTT. The rearrangement links TRBV7-6 to TRBJ2-3; TRBD1 aligns across 11 bases. Germline assignment: CDR1 SGHVS and CDR2 FNYEAQ. V shed 1 base, J shed 4 bases, and the junction held 1 base outside the gene matches. The CDR3 is made up of 15 amino acids.

The V call is TRBV7-2, the J call TRBJ2-7, with 8 positions matching TRBD2. From germline, CDR1 is SGHTA and CDR2 FQGNSA. Trimming removed 6 bases from V and 1 base from J; junction bases left unmatched: 8. This CDR3 has 15 residues. The CDR3 DNA reads as TGTGCCAGCAGAACTAGCGGCACACCATCCTACGAGCAGTACTTC. This sequence encodes CASRTSGTPSYEQYF. The entire variable domain, with the rest obtained from reference TRBV7-2 and TRBJ2-7, is as follows: GAGVSQSPSNKVTEKGKDVELRCDPISGHTALYWYRQSLGQGLEFLIYFQGNSAPDKSGLPSDRFSAERTGGSVSTLTIQRTQQEDSAVYLCASRTSGTPSYEQYFGPGTRLTVT.

The V and J genes are TRBV5-4 and TRBJ2-5; TRBD1 agrees at 8 bases. The germline gives CDR1 SGHNT, CDR2 YYREEE (reference sequence). The V gene end was trimmed by 4 bases and the J gene end by 3 bases; junction bases not matched to a gene: 5. This CDR3 region has 14 residues. The CDR3 DNA follows: TGTGCCAGCAGCATAACAGGGGGGAAAGAGACCCAGTACTTC. Translating gives CASSITGGKETQYF.

This clone was detected only once. The rearrangement uses TRBV15 and TRBJ1-2, with D uncertain. The CDR3 is 15 amino acids. Trimming shortened V by 2 bases and J by 4 bases, and 14 bases separated the two germline ends. Looked up from germline, CDR1 is LNHNV and CDR2 is YYDKDF (reference sequence). The CDR3 bases are TGTGCCACCAGCAGACGAGGGAAAGTTCTCTATGGCTACACCTTC. Translation: CATSRRGKVLYGYTF.

The rearrangement joins TRBV7-9 to TRBJ1-2, with TRBD1 matching 8 bases. Per germline, CDR1 SEHNR and CDR2 FQNEAQ (reference sequence). Germline trimming cut 3 bases from V and 4 bases from J; bases unmatched to any gene: 4. The CDR3 runs 14 residues. The CDR3 loop is CASSLGDRLYGYTF. Here the CDR3 DNA reads TGTGCCAGCAGCTTGGGGGACAGGCTCTATGGCTACACCTTC.

The V and J genes are TRBV5-4 and TRBJ2-5, with no clear D. Germline V CDR1 and CDR2: SGHNT, YYREEE (reference sequence). Trimming stripped 4 bases from V and 6 bases from J, with 16 bases between. The CDR3 is 14 residues long. CDR3 loop: CASSRIGPEKTQYF. The CDR3 bases are TGTGCCAGCAGCCGAATTGGGCCGGAAAAGACCCAGTACTTC.

The CDR3 DNA is TGTGCCAGCAGCCAAGGGCCGGGACAAATGAACACTGAAGCTTTCTTT. Translated, it gives CASSQGPGQMNTEAFF. This rearrangement joins TRBV14 to TRBJ1-1, with D possibly matching TRBD1 (6 bases). The CDR3 is 16 residues long. The V end lost 1 base, the J end lost 0 bases, and 12 bases lay between the germline ends. Per the germline V gene, CDR1 is SGHDN and CDR2 is FVKESK.

The genes are TRBV7-9 and TRBJ1-5, with a weak D call TRBD1 (5 bases). CDR1 is SEHNR and CDR2 is FQNEAQ in the germline V gene (reference sequence). V was clipped by 0 bases and J by 0 bases, with 12 bases between them. The CDR3 spans 17 residues. The CDR3: CASSLAAGELSNQPQHF. The CDR3 nucleotides read TGTGCCAGCAGCTTAGCGGCGGGGGAGCTTAGCAATCAGCCCCAGCATTTT.

This clone has only one observation. J is TRBJ2-4 and V is TRBV5-4; TRBD1 matches at 7 bases. V was pared by 4 bases and J by 3 bases, with 4 bases of the junction left unmatched. The CDR3 is 14 residues long. CDR1 and CDR2 (germline): SGHNT, YYREEE (reference sequence). The CDR3 spells CASSAGTVKNIQYF. Written as DNA, the CDR3 is TGTGCCAGCAGCGCAGGGACAGTCAAAAACATTCAGTACTTC. Full variable domain (outside the CDR3, taken from reference TRBV5-4 and TRBJ2-4): ETGVTQSPTHLIKTRGQQVTLRCSSQSGHNTVSWYQQALGQGPQFIFQYYREEENGRGNFPPRFSGLQFPNYSSELNVNALELDDSALYLCASSAGTVKNIQYFGAGTRLSVL.

The chain employs TRBV9 and TRBJ1-1, with D possibly matching TRBD1 (5 bases). This CDR3 has 13 residues. V was shortened by 2 bases and J by 7 bases, with 12 bases between the two germline ends. Germline V gene lookup returns CDR1 SGDLS and CDR2 YYNGEE. The CDR3 DNA sequence: TGTGCCAGCAGCGTGGTTGGGGGGAGTGAAGCTTTCTTT. It translates to CASSVVGGSEAFF. The full variable domain, with the rest looked up from reference TRBV9 and TRBJ1-1, is DSGVTQTPKHLITATGQRVTLRCSPRSGDLSVYWYQQSLDQGLQFLIQYYNGEERAKGNILERFSAQQFPDLHSELNLSSLELGDSALYFCASSVVGGSEAFFGQGTRLTVV.

J is TRBJ2-7 and V is TRBV28, with D uncertain. The CDR3 extends over 14 amino acids. The V end was cut by 5 bases, the J end by 4 bases, with 15 bases between. Germline V gene lookup returns CDR1 MDHEN and CDR2 SYDVKM. DNA for the CDR3: TGTGCCAGCAGTATCCTCCCGCGAGAGTACGAGCAGTACTTC. This codes for CASSILPREYEQYF.

The gene calls are TRBV4-3 and TRBJ1-2, with a possible D match to TRBD1 (5 bases). Germline V gene sequence: CDR1 LGHNA, CDR2 YSLEER. Trimming pared 1 base from V and 0 bases from J, leaving 15 bases between. This CDR3 contains 17 residues. The CDR3 loop is CASSQATGTGANYGYTF. Here the CDR3 DNA reads TGCGCCAGCAGCCAAGCGACCGGGACTGGAGCTAACTATGGCTACACCTTC.

V gene TRBV12-3 or TRBV12-4 combines with J gene TRBJ1-2, with 8 bases matching TRBD1. Germline trimming cut 5 bases from V and 8 bases from J; bases unmatched to any gene: 7. The CDR3 has 13 residues. CDR3 DNA sequence: TGTGCCAGCAGTCAGACAGGGGCTGGAGGCTACACCTTC. Amino acid sequence: CASSQTGAGGYTF.

V usage is TRBV2 and J usage is TRBJ2-4; 8 bases map to TRBD1. CDR1 SNHLY and CDR2 FYNNEI come from the germline V gene. The CDR3 sequence is 13 residues long. V dropped 6 bases and J dropped 9; count of bases not matched to a gene: 7. The chain's CDR3 is CASSAGGLGIQYF. DNA for the CDR3: TGTGCCAGCAGCGCAGGGGGCTTGGGCATTCAGTACTTC.

V and J are TRBV2 and TRBJ1-1, with unresolved D. CDR1 SNHLY and CDR2 FYNNEI come from the germline V gene. V was pared by 7 bases and J by 0 bases, with 3 bases between. CDR3 length equals 11 residues. The CDR3, as DNA: TGTGCCAGCAACATGAACACTGAAGCTTTCTTT. As protein: CASNMNTEAFF.

The gene calls are TRBV5-1 and TRBJ1-3; D might be TRBD1 (6 bases). From germline, CDR1 is SGHRS and CDR2 YFSETQ. Trimming stripped 4 bases from V and 0 bases from J, with 17 bases between. The CDR3 is 17 amino acids. The CDR3 sequence is CASSPTPGQFSGNTIYF. The CDR3 coding sequence is TGCGCCAGCAGCCCGACCCCAGGACAGTTCTCTGGAAACACCATATATTTT.

The CDR3: CAISERRAQDYGYTF. In nucleotides, the CDR3 is TGTGCCATCAGTGAGCGCCGGGCTCAAGATTATGGCTACACCTTC. The V call is TRBV10-3, the J call TRBJ1-2; no definite D call. From germline, CDR1 is ENHRY and CDR2 SYGVKD. V was pared by 2 bases and J by 5 bases, with 15 bases between. The CDR3 sequence is 15 residues long.

CDR3 region: CASNTVSSYEQYF. CDR3 DNA sequence: TGTGCCAGCAACACGGTTAGCTCCTACGAGCAGTACTTC. This rearrangement joins TRBV28 to TRBJ2-7; D call uncertain. The CDR3 length is 13 residues. The V gene's germline CDR1 is MDHEN and CDR2 SYDVKM. V lost 7 bases to trimming and J lost 0 bases, with 10 bases between them.

This chain joins TRBV4-3 and TRBJ2-7; the D is unclear. The length of the CDR3 is 21 residues. CDR1 is LGHNA, CDR2 YSLEER, per germline. The V gene lost 0 bases and the J gene lost 4 bases, with 31 bases spanning the gap. As DNA, the CDR3 is TGCGCCAGCAGCCAAGAGAGGAATTGGCGCGAATCTCGTCTTAAGGATTACGAGCAGTACTTC. Translated, it gives CASSQERNWRESRLKDYEQYF.

The rearrangement links TRBV3-1 (or the pseudogene TRBV3-2) to TRBJ1-5; D not certain. From germline, CDR1 is LGHDT and CDR2 YNNKEL (reference sequence). V lost 1 base to trimming and J lost 5 bases, with 6 bases between them. This CDR3 is 13 amino acids long. CDR3 bases: TGTGCCAGCAGCCAAGGGGCGGATCAGCCCCAGCATTTT. It encodes CASSQGADQPQHF.

The J gene is TRBJ1-3, the V gene TRBV10-3; D is unresolved. The ends were cut back, 6 bases at V and 0 bases at J, with 9 bases in the middle. Germline lookup yields CDR1 ENHRY and CDR2 SYGVKD. This CDR3 has 14 amino acids. This CDR3 is CAIRGDSSGNTIYF. DNA of the CDR3: TGTGCCATCAGGGGTGATTCCTCTGGAAACACCATATATTTT.

This clone has just a few counts. V gene TRBV6-6 combines with J gene TRBJ1-3; perhaps TRBD1 as D (6 bases). This CDR3 has 15 residues. Trimming pared 4 bases from V and 1 base from J, leaving 11 bases between. The germline CDR1 and CDR2 sequences are MNHNY and SVGAGI (reference sequence). The CDR3 is CASSSDGTSGNTIYF. The CDR3 nucleotides read TGTGCCAGCAGTTCCGATGGGACATCTGGAAACACCATATATTTT.

The gene calls are TRBV14 and TRBJ2-4; unclear D gene. Trimming removed 1 base from V and 0 bases from J, with 10 bases in between. This CDR3 spans 16 amino acids. Germline lookup yields CDR1 SGHDN and CDR2 FVKESK. CDR3 nucleotide sequence: TGTGCCAGCAGCCAAGCTCATCGGATAGCCAAAAACATTCAGTACTTC. Translation: CASSQAHRIAKNIQYF.

This clone came up once. The chain links TRBV6-5 to TRBJ1-1; TRBD1 matches 7 bases. Germline CDR1 and CDR2: MNHEY and SVGAGI. The CDR3 covers 15 residues. V shed 2 bases, J shed 1 base, and the junction held 4 bases outside the gene matches. The CDR3 DNA is TGTGCCAGCAGTTACGGGACAGTGGGGAACACTGAAGCTTTCTTT. As protein: CASSYGTVGNTEAFF.

The chain recombines TRBV7-9 with TRBJ2-4, with 8 bases matching TRBD2. The CDR3 has 15 amino acids. The V gene's germline CDR1 is SEHNR and CDR2 FQNEAQ (reference sequence). J lost 6 bases, V lost 5 bases, and 9 bases had no gene match. The chain's CDR3 is CASSPAREVGNIQYF. In DNA form, the CDR3 reads TGTGCCAGCAGCCCGGCGCGGGAGGTTGGAAACATTCAGTACTTC.

V gene TRBV30 combines with J gene TRBJ1-2; tentatively, D is TRBD1 (5 bases). This CDR3 comprises 13 residues. CDR1 is GTSNPN, CDR2 SVGIG, per germline (reference sequence). Trimming removed 1 base at V and 8 bases at J, with 14 bases between. The CDR3 loop is CAWSETRGGGYTF. CDR3 bases: TGTGCCTGGAGTGAGACGAGGGGTGGCGGCTACACCTTC.

V is TRBV12-3 or TRBV12-4 and J is TRBJ2-1; weak D call: TRBD2 (6 bases). This CDR3 is built from 13 residues. V shed 7 bases and J shed 9 bases, with 16 bases lying between them. This CDR3 reads CASIKEGRGEQFF. The CDR3 DNA follows: TGTGCCAGCATAAAGGAGGGAAGGGGTGAGCAGTTCTTC.